This TCR beta chain comes out of a study of cytomegalovirus exposure and HLA in healthy donors. Study-wide results and limits: A later analysis showed HLA-associated TCR beta chains outstripping equally common others in clonal expansion.

The PCR contained 60 Vbeta and 13 Jbeta primers. Sequencing was performed with immunoSEQ multiplex PCR; in TCRdb, only in-frame clones are kept and a portion is missing. The data hold 120,000 to 150,000 clones, with roughly 79% observed a single time. CDR3 size: 15 residues. Trimming took 0 bases from V and 5 from J, leaving 13 bases between them. On this clone: The antigen is not known.

The genes are TRBV23-1 and TRBJ1-2; the D gene is possibly TRBD1 (6 bases). TRBV23-1 is placed among ORFs of uncertain function. Sequencing input: PBMCs. This receptor was taken from a woman aged 40 to 49 in good health and CMV-seropositive. Written as DNA, the CDR3 is TGCGCCAGCAGTCAATCTAGGACAGCCAGTTATGGCTACACCTTC. It translates to CASSQSRTASYGYTF.